This T cell receptor beta chain was retrieved from a study of blood T cell repertoires in COVID-19. Overall study: Sample material is recorded as cDNA or gDNA derived from T cells, B-cell-depleted T cells, or PBMCs.

Germline V gene sequence: CDR1 LNHDA, CDR2 SQIVND (reference sequence). The CDR3 sequence is 14 residues long. Trimming removed 3 bases from V and 8 bases from J, with 16 bases in between. Assay: immunoSEQ multiplex PCR; the TCRdb copy retains only in-frame clones and omits some. The sample records about 180,000 clones, 87% being singletons. This rearrangement joins TRBV19 to TRBJ1-2, with D possibly TRBD1 on 5 matching bases. This clonotype was obtained from a woman between 50 and 59 years old with acute or convalescent COVID-19. Sequencing used peripheral blood. For the CDR3, the DNA is TGTGCCAGTAGTATGTCGGAGGGGATACGGGGCTACACCTTC. Protein product: CASSMSEGIRGYTF. The full variable domain, its missing parts supplied by reference TRBV19 and TRBJ1-2, is DGGITQSPKYLFRKEGQNVTLSCEQNLNHDAMYWYRQDPGQGLRLIYYSQIVNDFQKGDIAEGYSVSREKKESFPLTVTSAQKNPTAFYLCASSMSEGIRGYTFGSGTRLTVV.